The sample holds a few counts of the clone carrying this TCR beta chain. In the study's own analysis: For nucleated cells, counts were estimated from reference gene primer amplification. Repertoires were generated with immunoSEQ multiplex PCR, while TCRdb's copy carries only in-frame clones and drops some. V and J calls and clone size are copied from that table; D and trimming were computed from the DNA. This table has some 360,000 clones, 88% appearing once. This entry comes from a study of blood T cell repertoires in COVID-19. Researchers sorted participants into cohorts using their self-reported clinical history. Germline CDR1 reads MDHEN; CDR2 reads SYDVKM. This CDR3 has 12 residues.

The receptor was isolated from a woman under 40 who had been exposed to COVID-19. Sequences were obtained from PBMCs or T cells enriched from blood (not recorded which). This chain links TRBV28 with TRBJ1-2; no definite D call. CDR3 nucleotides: TGTGCGGACTTCGGAGGGAACTATGGCTACACCTTC. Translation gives CADFGGNYGYTF.